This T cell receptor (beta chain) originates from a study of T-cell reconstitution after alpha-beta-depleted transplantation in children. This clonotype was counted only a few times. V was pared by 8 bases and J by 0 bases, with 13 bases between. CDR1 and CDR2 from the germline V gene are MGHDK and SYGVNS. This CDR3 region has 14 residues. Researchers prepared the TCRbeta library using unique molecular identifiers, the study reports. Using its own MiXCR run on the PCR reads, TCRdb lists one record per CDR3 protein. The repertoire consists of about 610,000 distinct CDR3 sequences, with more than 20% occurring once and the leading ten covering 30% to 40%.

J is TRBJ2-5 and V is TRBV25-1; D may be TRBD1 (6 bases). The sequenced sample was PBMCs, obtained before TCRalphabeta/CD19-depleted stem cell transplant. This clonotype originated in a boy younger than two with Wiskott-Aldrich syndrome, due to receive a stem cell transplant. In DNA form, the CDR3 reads TGTGCCAGCCCAGACAGGCCACACCAAGAGACCCAGTACTTC. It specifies CASPDRPHQETQYF.